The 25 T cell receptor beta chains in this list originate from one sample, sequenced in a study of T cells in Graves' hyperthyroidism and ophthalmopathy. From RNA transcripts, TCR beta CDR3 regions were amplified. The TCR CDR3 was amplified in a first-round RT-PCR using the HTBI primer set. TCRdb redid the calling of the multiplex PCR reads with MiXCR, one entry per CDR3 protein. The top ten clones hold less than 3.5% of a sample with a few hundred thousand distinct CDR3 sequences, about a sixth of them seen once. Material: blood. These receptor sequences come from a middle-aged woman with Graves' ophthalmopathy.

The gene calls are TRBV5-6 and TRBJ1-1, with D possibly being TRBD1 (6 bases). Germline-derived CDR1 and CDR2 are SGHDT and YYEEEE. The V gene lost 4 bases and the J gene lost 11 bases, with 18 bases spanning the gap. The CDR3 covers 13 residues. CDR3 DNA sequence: TGTGCCAGCAGCCGAAGGGGGGGGGTTGAGGCTTTCTTT. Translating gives CASSRRGGVEAFF.

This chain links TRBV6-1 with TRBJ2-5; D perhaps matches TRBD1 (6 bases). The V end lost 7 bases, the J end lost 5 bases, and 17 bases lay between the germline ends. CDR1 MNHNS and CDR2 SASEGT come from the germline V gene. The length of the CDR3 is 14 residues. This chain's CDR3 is CASTRWGHGETQYF. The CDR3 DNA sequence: TGTGCCAGCACCCGGTGGGGGCACGGGGAGACCCAGTACTTC.

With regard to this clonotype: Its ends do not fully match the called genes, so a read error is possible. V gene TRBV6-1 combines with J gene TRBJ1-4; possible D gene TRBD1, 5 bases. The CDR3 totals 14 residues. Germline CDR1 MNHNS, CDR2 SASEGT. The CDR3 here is CASSDIDRDEKLSF. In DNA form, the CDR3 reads TGTGCCAGCAGTGATATCGACAGAGATGAAAAACTGTCTTTT.

The CDR3: CASSNTLEAFF. The CDR3 DNA is TGTGCCAGTAGTAACACACTTGAAGCTTTCTTT. The chain is built from TRBV19 and TRBJ1-1; D is ambiguous. Trimming shortened V by 4 bases and J by 7 bases, and 7 bases separated the two germline ends. CDR3 length: 11 residues. CDR1 LNHDA and CDR2 SQIVND come from the germline V gene (reference sequence).

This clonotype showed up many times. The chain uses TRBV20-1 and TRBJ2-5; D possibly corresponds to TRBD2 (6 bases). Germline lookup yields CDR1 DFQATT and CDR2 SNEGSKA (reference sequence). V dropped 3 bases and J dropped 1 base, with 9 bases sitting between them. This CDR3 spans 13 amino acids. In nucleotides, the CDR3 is TGCAGTGCTAGTACTAGCAGCCAAGAGACCCAGTACTTC. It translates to CSASTSSQETQYF.

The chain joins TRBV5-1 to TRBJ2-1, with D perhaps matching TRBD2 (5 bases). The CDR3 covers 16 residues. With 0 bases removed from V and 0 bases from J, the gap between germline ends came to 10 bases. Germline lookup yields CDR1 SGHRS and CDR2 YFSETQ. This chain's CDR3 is CASSLVATSSYNEQFF. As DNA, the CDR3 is TGCGCCAGCAGCTTGGTAGCGACAAGCTCCTACAATGAGCAGTTCTTC.

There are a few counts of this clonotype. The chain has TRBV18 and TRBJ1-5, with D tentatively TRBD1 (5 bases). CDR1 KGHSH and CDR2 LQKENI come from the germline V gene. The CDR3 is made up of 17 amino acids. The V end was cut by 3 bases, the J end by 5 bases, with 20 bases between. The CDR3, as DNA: TGTGCCAGCTCACCCCCGGGAGGGGCTTTGGGAGATCAGCCCCAGCATTTT. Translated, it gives CASSPPGGALGDQPQHF.

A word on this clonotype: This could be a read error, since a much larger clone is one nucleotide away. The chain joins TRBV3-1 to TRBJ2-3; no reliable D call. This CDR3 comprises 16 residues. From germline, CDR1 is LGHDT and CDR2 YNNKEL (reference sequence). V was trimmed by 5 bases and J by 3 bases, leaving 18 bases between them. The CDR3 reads CASSVTSPPSTDTQYF. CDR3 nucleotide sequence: TGTGCCAGCAGCGTGACGAGTCCCCCTTCGACAGATACGCAGTATTTT.

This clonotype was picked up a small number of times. The CDR3 here is CASSLGQGVREQFF. The CDR3 nucleotides are TGTGCCAGCAGCCTAGGACAGGGGGTAAGGGAGCAGTTCTTC. V and J are TRBV11-2 and TRBJ2-1; 10 bases are shared with TRBD1. CDR3 size: 14 residues. V trimming: 5 bases; J trimming: 10 bases; junction bases outside the gene matches: 8. CDR1 is SGHAT and CDR2 is FQNNGV in the germline V gene.

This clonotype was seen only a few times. The CDR3 nucleotides are TGCAGTGCTAGAGATATTAGACAGACCAACACTGAAGCTTTCTTT. Its translation: CSARDIRQTNTEAFF. This chain joins TRBV20-1 and TRBJ1-1, with D possibly being TRBD1 (5 bases). In germline, CDR1 is DFQATT, CDR2 SNEGSKA (reference sequence). V was pared by 0 bases and J by 2 bases, with 13 bases between. The CDR3 length is 15 residues.

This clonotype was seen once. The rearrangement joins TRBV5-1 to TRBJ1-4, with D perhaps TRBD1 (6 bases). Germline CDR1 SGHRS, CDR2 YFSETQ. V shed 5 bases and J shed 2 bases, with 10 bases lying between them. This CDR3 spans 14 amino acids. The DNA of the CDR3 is TGCGCCAGCAGTTGGGGGCGGACTAATGAAAAACTGTTTTTT. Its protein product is CASSWGRTNEKLFF.

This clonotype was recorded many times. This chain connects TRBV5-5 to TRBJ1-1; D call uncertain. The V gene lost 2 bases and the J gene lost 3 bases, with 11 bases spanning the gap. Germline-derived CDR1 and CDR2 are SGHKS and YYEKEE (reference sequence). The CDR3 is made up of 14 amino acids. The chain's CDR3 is CASSFISLDTEAFF. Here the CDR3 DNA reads TGTGCCAGCAGCTTTATTTCTCTGGACACTGAAGCTTTCTTT.

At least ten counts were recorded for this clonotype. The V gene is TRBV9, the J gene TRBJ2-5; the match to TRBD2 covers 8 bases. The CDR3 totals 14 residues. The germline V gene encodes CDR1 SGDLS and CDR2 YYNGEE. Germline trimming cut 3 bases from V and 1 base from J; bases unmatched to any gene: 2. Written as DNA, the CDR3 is TGTGCCAGCAGCGATAGCGGGGCCCAAGAGACCCAGTACTTC. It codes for CASSDSGAQETQYF. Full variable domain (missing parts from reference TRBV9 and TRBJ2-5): DSGVTQTPKHLITATGQRVTLRCSPRSGDLSVYWYQQSLDQGLQFLIQYYNGEERAKGNILERFSAQQFPDLHSELNLSSLELGDSALYFCASSDSGAQETQYFGPGTRLLVL.

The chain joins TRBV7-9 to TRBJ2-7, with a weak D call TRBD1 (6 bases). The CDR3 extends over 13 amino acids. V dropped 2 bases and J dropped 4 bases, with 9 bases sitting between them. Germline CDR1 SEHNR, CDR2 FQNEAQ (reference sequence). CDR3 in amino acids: CASSLSDRYEQYF. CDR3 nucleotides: TGTGCCAGCAGCTTATCGGACAGATACGAGCAGTACTTC.

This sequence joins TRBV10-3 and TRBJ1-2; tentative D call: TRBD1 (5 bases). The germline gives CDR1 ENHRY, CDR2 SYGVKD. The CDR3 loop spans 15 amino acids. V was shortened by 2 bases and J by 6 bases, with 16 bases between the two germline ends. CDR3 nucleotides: TGTGCCATCAGTGAGCCCAGGGCAGAGATCGATGGCTACACCTTC. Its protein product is CAISEPRAEIDGYTF.

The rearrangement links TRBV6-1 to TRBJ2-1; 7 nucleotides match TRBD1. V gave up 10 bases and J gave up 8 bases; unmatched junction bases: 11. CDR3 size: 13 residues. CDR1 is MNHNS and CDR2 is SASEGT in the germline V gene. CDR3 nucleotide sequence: TGTGCCACACGGACAGGCGTTAGCGATGAGCAGTTCTTC. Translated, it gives CATRTGVSDEQFF.

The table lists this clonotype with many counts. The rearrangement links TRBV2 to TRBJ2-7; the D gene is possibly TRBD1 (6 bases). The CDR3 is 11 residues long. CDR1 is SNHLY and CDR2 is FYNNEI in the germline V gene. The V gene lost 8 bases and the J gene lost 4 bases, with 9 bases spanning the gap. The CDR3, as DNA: TGTGCCAGCCAACAGGGTTACGAGCAGTACTTC. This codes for CASQQGYEQYF.

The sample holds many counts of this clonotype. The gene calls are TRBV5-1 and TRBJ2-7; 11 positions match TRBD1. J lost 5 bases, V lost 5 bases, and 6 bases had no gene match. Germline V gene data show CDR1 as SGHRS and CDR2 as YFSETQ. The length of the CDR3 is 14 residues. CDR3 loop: CASSSDRGRHEQYF. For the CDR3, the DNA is TGCGCCAGCAGTTCGGACAGGGGGCGCCACGAGCAGTACTTC.

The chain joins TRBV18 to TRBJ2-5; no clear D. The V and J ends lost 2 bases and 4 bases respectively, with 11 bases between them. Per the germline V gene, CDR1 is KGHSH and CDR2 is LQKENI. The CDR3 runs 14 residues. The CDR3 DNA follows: TGTGCCAGCTCACCAACCCAGAGAGGAGAGACCCAGTACTTC. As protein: CASSPTQRGETQYF. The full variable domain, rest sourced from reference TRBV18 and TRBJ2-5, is NAGVMQNPRHLVRRRGQEARLRCSPMKGHSHVYWYRQLPEEGLKFMVYLQKENIIDESGMPKERFSAEFPKEGPSILRIQQVVRGDSAAYFCASSPTQRGETQYFGPGTRLLVL.

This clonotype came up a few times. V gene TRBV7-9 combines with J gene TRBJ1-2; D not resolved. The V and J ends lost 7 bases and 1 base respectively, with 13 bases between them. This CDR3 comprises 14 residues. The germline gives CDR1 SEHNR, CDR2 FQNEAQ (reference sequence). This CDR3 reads CASTPSEINYGYTF. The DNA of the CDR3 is TGTGCCAGCACCCCCTCGGAGATTAACTATGGCTACACCTTC.

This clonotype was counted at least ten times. CDR3 amino acids: CASSSDFTDTQYF. CDR3 nucleotide sequence: TGCGCCAGCAGCTCGGACTTCACAGATACGCAGTATTTT. The rearrangement uses TRBV5-1 and TRBJ2-3, with a possible D match to TRBD2 (5 bases). The V gene lost 3 bases and the J gene lost 2 bases, with 7 bases spanning the gap. The V gene's germline CDR1 is SGHRS and CDR2 YFSETQ. The CDR3 is 13 amino acids.

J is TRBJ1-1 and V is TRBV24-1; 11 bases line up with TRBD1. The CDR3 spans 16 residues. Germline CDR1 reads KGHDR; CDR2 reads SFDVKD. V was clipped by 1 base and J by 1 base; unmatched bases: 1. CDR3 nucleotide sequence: TGTGCCACCAGTGATTTCGGACAGGGGGCGAACACTGAAGCTTTCTTT. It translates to CATSDFGQGANTEAFF.

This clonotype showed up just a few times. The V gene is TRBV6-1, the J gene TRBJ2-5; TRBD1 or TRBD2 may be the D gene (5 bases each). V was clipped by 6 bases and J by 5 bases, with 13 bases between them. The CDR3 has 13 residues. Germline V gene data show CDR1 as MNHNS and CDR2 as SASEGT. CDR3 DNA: TGTGCCAGCAGAACGAGGGGTGGGGAGACCCAGTACTTC. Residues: CASRTRGGETQYF.

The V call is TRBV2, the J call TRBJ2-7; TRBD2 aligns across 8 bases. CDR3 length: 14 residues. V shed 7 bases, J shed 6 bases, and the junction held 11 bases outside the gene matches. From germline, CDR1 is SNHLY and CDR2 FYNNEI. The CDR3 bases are TGTGCCAGCAAGGATCCAGCGGGAGTCGGCGAGCAGTACTTC. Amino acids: CASKDPAGVGEQYF.

CDR3 protein: CASSDHEPGQGAFF. CDR3 nucleotides: TGTGCCAGCAGCGATCACGAACCGGGACAGGGGGCTTTCTTT. This chain uses TRBV9 with TRBJ1-1; 10 bases agree with TRBD1. After removal of 3 bases from V and 11 bases from J, the junction contained 10 bases not matched to a gene. Germline V gives CDR1 SGDLS, CDR2 YYNGEE. This CDR3 comprises 14 residues. Looking up the rest from reference TRBV9 and TRBJ1-1 gives the full variable domain: DSGVTQTPKHLITATGQRVTLRCSPRSGDLSVYWYQQSLDQGLQFLIQYYNGEERAKGNILERFSAQQFPDLHSELNLSSLELGDSALYFCASSDHEPGQGAFFGQGTRLTVV.